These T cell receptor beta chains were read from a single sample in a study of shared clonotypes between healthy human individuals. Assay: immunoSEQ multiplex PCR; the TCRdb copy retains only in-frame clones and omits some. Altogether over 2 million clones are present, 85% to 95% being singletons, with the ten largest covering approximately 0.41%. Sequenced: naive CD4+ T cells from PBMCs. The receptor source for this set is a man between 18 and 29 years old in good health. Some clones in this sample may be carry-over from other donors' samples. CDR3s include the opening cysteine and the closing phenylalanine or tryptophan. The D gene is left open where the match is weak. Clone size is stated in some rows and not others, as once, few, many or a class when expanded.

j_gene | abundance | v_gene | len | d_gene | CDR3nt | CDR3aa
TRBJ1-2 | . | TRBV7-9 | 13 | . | TGTGCCAGCAGCACCACCCAGGGTAGTGGCTACACCTTC | CASSTTQGSGYTF
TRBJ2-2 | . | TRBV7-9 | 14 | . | TGTGCCAGCAGGATGACAGAGAACACCGGGGAGCTGTTTTTT | CASRMTENTGELFF
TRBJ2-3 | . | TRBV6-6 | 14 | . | TGTGCCAGCAAAGGGCAGTCCGGCACAGATACGCAGTATTTT | CASKGQSGTDTQYF
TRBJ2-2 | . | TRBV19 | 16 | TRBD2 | TGTGCCAGTAGGGCTAGCGGGAGGGTCTATACCGGGGAGCTGTTTTTT | CASRASGRVYTGELFF
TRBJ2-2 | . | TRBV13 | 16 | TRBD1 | TGTGCCAGCAGCCCCCGAGGACAGGCTTTCACCGGGGAGCTGTTTTTT | CASSPRGQAFTGELFF
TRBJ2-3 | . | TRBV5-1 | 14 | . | TGCGCCAGCAGCATCACGGGAACTGGAGATACGCAGTATTTT | CASSITGTGDTQYF
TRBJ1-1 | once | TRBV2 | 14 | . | TGTGCCAGCAGCTCAGAGTTCATGAACACTGAAGCTTTCTTT | CASSSEFMNTEAFF
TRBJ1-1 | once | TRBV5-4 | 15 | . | TGTGCCAGCAGCCCGGGCGGGGCCCAGAACACTGAAGCTTTCTTT | CASSPGGAQNTEAFF
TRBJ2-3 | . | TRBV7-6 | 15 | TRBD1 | TGTGCCAGCAGCTCCGGACAGGGGGCTCTGAATGCGCAGTATTTT | CASSSGQGALNAQYF
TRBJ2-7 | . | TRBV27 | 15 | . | TGTGCCAGCAGTTTATATGGGTATTCGGGCTACGAGCAGTACTTC | CASSLYGYSGYEQYF
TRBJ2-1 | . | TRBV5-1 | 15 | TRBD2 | TGCGCCAGCAGCCACGGGACTAGCGGGGCTGGTGAGCAGTTCTTC | CASSHGTSGAGEQFF
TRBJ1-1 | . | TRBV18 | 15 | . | TGTGCCAGCTCACCCGGTACAGAGGTGAACACTGAAGCTTTCTTT | CASSPGTEVNTEAFF
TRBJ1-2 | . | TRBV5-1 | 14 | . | TGCGCCAGCAGCTTGCGTTCGGTTAACTATGGCTACACCTTC | CASSLRSVNYGYTF
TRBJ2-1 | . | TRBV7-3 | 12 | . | TGTGCCAGCAGCTTAAACCAGAATCGGCAGTTCTTC | CASSLNQNRQFF
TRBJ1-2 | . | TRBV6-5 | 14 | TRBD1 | TGTGCCAGCAGAAGGACCGGGACAGGATATGGCTACACCTTC | CASRRTGTGYGYTF
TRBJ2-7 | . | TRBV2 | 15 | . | TGTGCCAGCATTCCAAGTCTTAGGGACACCTACGAGCAGTACTTC | CASIPSLRDTYEQYF
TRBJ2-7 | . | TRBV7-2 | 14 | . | TGTGCCAGCAGCCCAGGGACCATCAGGGGCGAGCAGTACTTC | CASSPGTIRGEQYF
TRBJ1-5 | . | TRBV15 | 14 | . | TGTGCCACCAGCAGAGGGGCCAGCAATCAGCCCCAGCATTTT | CATSRGASNQPQHF